A selection of T cell receptor beta chains follows, all from one sample in a study of blood T cell repertoires in COVID-19. The protocol was immunoSEQ multiplex PCR, while the TCRdb copy is restricted to in-frame clones and leaves out a portion. This table has hundreds of thousands of clones, approximately 86% appearing once. Sequences were obtained from peripheral blood. The receptors were sampled from a woman in her 50s with active or convalescent COVID-19. CDR3s include the opening cysteine and the closing phenylalanine or tryptophan. Each record gives: clone size, J gene, D gene, V gene, CDR3 DNA, CDR3 protein. A D gene is named only where the DNA matches it firmly. Size is stated for part of the rows, as once, few or many counts, or as a class when the clone is expanded.

NA,TRBJ2-7,NA,TRBV28,TGTGCCAGCAGTTTCGGGATCTACGAGCAGTACTTC,CASSFGIYEQYF
NA,TRBJ2-7,TRBD1,TRBV7-9,TGTGCCAGCACCCCTGGTAGGGACAGGGGGCGAGATGAGCAGTACTTC,CASTPGRDRGRDEQYF
NA,TRBJ1-1,TRBD1,TRBV7-2,TGTGCCAGCAGCGGACTGGACAGGGTAGGCACTGAAGCTTTCTTT,CASSGLDRVGTEAFF
once,TRBJ1-5,TRBD1,TRBV5-1,TGCGCCAGCAGCAGGGACAGGGGCGGCAATCAGCCCCAGCATTTT,CASSRDRGGNQPQHF
NA,TRBJ2-7,TRBD2,TRBV25-1,TGTGCCAGCAGTGCGGCGACTAGCGGGAGGGCCCACGAGCAGTACTTC,CASSAATSGRAHEQYF
NA,TRBJ2-1,TRBD2,TRBV18,TGTGCCAGCTCACCTCGACTAGCGGACAATGAGCAGTTCTTC,CASSPRLADNEQFF
NA,TRBJ1-1,NA,TRBV29-1,TGCAGCGTTCACGGTCGCACTGAAGCTTTCTTT,CSVHGRTEAFF
NA,TRBJ2-7,TRBD2,TRBV15,TGTGCCACCAGGCAGACGGCGGGAGGGCTGAGCTCCTACGAGCAGTACTTC,CATRQTAGGLSSYEQYF
NA,TRBJ2-1,NA,TRBV4-1,TGCGCCAGCAGCCCCGAGGACTCTCCGGCCTACAATGAGCAGTTCTTC,CASSPEDSPAYNEQFF
NA,TRBJ1-1,NA,TRBV27,TGTGCCAGCAGCCCCGGACAAAACACTGAAGCTTTCTTT,CASSPGQNTEAFF
NA,TRBJ2-2,TRBD2,TRBV19,TGTGCCAGTAGGTCCGAGACTAGCGGAAATTGGTTTACCGGGGAGCTGTTTTTT,CASRSETSGNWFTGELFF
NA,TRBJ2-2,TRBD1,TRBV10-3,TGTGCCATCGACAGGGCCAACACCGGGGAGCTGTTTTTT,CAIDRANTGELFF
NA,TRBJ1-1,NA,TRBV7-2,TGTGCCAGCAGCCTTTCCCCGAGGCGGATCACTGAAGCTTTCTTT,CASSLSPRRITEAFF
NA,TRBJ1-4,NA,TRBV11-2,TGTGCCAGCAGCTACGGACAGATTAATGAAAAACTGTTTTTT,CASSYGQINEKLFF
NA,TRBJ1-3,NA,TRBV4-1,TGCGCCAGCAGCCAAGGAGGCGTCCGATACTCTGGAAACACCATATATTTT,CASSQGGVRYSGNTIYF
NA,TRBJ1-5,NA,TRBV27,TGTGCCAGCAGTTTGAGTAGCTACGGCAATCAGCCCCAGCATTTT,CASSLSSYGNQPQHF
NA,TRBJ1-1,NA,TRBV10-3,TGTGCCATCAGTGAGTCAGGACCAAGGGGATTGAGGACTGAAGCTTTCTTT,CAISESGPRGLRTEAFF